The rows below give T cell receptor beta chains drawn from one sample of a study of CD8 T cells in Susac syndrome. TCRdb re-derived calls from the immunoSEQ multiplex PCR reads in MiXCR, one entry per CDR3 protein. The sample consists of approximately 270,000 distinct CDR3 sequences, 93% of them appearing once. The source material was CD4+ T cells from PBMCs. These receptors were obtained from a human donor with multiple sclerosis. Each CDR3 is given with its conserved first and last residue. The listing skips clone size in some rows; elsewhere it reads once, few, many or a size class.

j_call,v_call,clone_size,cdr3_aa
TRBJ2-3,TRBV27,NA,CASRFRANRESPTDTQYF
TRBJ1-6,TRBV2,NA,CASRERENSPLHF
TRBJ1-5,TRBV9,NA,CASSVSSDGQPQHF
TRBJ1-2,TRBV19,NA,CASSATGGANYGYTF
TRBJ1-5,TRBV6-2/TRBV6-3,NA,CASSEGTGRNQPQHF
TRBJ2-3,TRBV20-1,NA,CSARALRGGPITDTQYF
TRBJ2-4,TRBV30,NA,CAWDRGRKKNIQYF
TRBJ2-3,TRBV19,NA,CASGWEGDDTQYF
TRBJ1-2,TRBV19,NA,CASSIHSYFEGYTF
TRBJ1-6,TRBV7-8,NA,CASSLSRTVSSPLHF
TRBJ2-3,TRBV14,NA,CASSQPSGSTDTQYF
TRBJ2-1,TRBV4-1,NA,CASSQDGTSGPYNEQFF
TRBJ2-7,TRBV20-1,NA,CSARDGRLAAYEQYF
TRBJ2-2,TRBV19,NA,CASSIRDTNTGELFF
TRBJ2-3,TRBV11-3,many,CASSFTDTQYF
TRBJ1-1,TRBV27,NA,CASSFGTGGQVEAFF
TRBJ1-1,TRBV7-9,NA,CASSLAGQMNTEAFF
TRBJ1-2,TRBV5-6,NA,CASSLGRAQGYTF
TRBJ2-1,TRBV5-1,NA,CASRISGGRIDEQFF
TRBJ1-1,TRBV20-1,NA,CSAPESGSTEAFF
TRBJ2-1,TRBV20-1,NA,CSASELPAEYNEQFF
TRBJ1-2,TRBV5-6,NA,CASSLAGRGTYGYTF
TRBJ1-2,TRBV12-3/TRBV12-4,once,CASNPAGPAYGYTF
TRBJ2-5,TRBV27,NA,CASSRSGLQETQYF
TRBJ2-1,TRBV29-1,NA,CSVDGAGGYNEQFF
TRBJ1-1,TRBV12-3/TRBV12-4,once,CASSPRWGGTEAFF
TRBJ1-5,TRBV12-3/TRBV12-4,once,CASSFTGRSNQPQHF
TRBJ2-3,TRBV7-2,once,CASSLTGTNADTQYF
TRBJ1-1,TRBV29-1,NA,CSVVIAGAMNTEAFF
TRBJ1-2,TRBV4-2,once,CASSQDGQTYSSYTF
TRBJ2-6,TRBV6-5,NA,CASSSTGEGSGANVLTF
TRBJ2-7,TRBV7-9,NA,CASSVGLEQYF
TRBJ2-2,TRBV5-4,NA,CASSLGAPGTGELFF
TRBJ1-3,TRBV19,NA,CASSIQGRGNTIYF
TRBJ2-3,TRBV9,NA,CASSVRLARQDDTDTQYF
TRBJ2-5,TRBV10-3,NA,CAISDSGGASLQETQYF
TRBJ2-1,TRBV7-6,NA,CASSSPTSGGNNEQFF
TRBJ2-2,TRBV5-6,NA,CASSLVGSTGELFF
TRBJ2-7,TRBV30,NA,CAWGPKGGYEQYF
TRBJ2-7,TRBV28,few,CASSLRTGRYEQYF
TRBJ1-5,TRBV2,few,CASSRQGSNQPQHF
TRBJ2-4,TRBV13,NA,CASSLGGPRAKNIQYF
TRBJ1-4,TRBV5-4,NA,CASSSNGGDEKLFF
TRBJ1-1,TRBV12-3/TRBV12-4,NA,CASSPGRGGGTEAFF
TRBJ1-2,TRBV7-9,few,CASSLEGYGYTF
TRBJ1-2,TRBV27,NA,CASSLSGGMKGYTF
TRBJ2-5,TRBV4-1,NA,CASSQDWGHGTSQKTQYF
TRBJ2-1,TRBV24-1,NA,CATSDARDRGVPNEQFF
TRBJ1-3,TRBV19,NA,CASRDRGQKAGNTIYF
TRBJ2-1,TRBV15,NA,CATSSLAQAYNEQFF
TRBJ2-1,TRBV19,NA,CASKEGFGNEQFF
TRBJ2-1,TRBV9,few,CASSTSGSSYNEQFF